Included here is one TCR beta chain sequence, with context. In this sample, this clonotype turned up a few times. Its antigen is unknown. There are no base qualities to consult, and no much larger clone falls within one base. Amplification of TCR beta CDR3 regions was carried out from RNA transcripts. The first round of RT-PCR for the TCR CDR3 was performed with the HTBI primer set and the Qiagen OneStep RT-PCR kit. Libraries were constructed in a second round of multiplex PCR, after which size selection and purification were performed. Sequencing of the libraries was done on an Illumina HiSeq2000 using paired-end 100 bp reads. The study's own analysis went as follows. SOAPnuke was used to process the raw data, throwing out any read that contained adapters or uncalled bases, had a mean Phred below 15, or lacked an exact constant-primer or identifier match. High-quality paired reads were merged using COPE v1.2.5, and each unique nucleotide sequence was defined as a clonotype. Clonotypes were aligned to IMGT TRBV, TRBD and TRBJ reference segments using MiTCR v1.1. The analysis was restricted to V-J combinations with a frequency above 0.0001, which together covered about 99% of the repertoires. A TCS score was defined as the ratio of F50 (clonal expansion) to E x V (chaos), with BLOSUM62-based TCRdist applied between CDR3 peptides within each V-J. Welch's t-statistics and random forest reduced around 550 V-J features to under 15, which were used in a naive Bayes classifier (R e1071). TCRdb reran the public reads through fastp at Q25 and MiXCR, keeping productive beta chains. CDR3 protein sequences are deduplicated, and each keeps its most common genes and DNA. These V and J calls derive from TCRdb rather than the authors' analysis. This sample comprises a few hundred thousand distinct CDR3 sequences, roughly a sixth of them detected only once. Less than 3.5% of the sample rests with the top ten.

The CDR3 goes from the cysteine to the phenylalanine over 15 residues. The read is trimmed to its CDR3 DNA, 45 bases read in frame from base 1. As encoded in the germline V gene (reference sequence), CDR1 is LNHDA while CDR2 is SQIVND. Between the V and J ends, shortened by 6 bases and 4 bases respectively, the junction contains 18 bases. This sample is part of a study of T cells in Graves' hyperthyroidism and ophthalmopathy (dated by TCRdb to the late 2010s). Describing the broader study: Peripheral blood samples were taken at initial diagnosis, before any treatment was given. In addition, the study compared T-cell repertoires in thyroid tissue and in blood from 6 or 7 Graves' hyperthyroidism patients. Prospective prediction of ophthalmopathy was tested in an independent validation cohort of 18 to 20 hyperthyroidism patients and around 16 patients who later progressed to ophthalmopathy. The paper reports TCR Vbeta CDR3 sequencing of approximately 140 peripheral blood samples: approximately 41 ophthalmopathy, fewer than 80 hyperthyroidism and around 17 progressor patients. Once sampling was done, hyperthyroidism patients were given methimazole at a starting dose of 30 mg daily, whereas ophthalmopathy patients were given high-dose intravenous methylprednisolone. To identify distinguishing TCR V-J signatures, a discovery cohort of 100 or so patients was used, comprising some 45 with Graves' ophthalmopathy and approximately 58 with stable Graves' hyperthyroidism. The 95 to 100 discovery patients were randomly split 7:3 into training and test sets. Results the study describes overall, beyond this receptor: Most expanded thyroid clonotypes (frequency above 0.001) were also detected in blood, a finding suggesting that blood repertoires may reflect thyroid immune responses. Sample size was not statistically predetermined, and investigators were not blinded to group allocation. A 13 V-J signature model separated ophthalmopathy from stable hyperthyroidism, with 87.88% sensitivity and 81.08% specificity in cross-validation and 80%/75% in testing. In validation, progression to ophthalmopathy was predicted by the model with roughly 71% sensitivity and roughly 76% specificity, a median of roughly 6 months before onset.

Moderately to severely active disease, a Clinical Activity Score of at least 3, a NOSPECS grade of at least 4, and a duration under 3 months were present in ophthalmopathy patients. Any patient with an uncontrolled infection, another autoimmune disease, pregnancy or lactation was excluded. Diagnoses were based on clinical symptoms, serum thyroxine and TRAb, thyroid ultrasound and orbital computed tomography. PBMCs were separated from roughly 9.3 ml of fresh peripheral blood using Ficoll-Paque density gradient centrifugation. Total RNA was extracted using Trizol reagent, and RNA quality was assessed on an Agilent 2100 Bioanalyzer.

The clonotype comes from a woman aged 40 to 50 with Graves' ophthalmopathy. The specimen sequenced was blood. The sequence links TRBV19 to TRBJ1-1; a tentative D match to TRBD1 spans 5 bases. For the CDR3, the sequence is CASRNAGTVGTEAFF. The bases are TGTGCCAGTAGAAATGCCGGGACGGTTGGCACTGAAGCTTTCTTT.